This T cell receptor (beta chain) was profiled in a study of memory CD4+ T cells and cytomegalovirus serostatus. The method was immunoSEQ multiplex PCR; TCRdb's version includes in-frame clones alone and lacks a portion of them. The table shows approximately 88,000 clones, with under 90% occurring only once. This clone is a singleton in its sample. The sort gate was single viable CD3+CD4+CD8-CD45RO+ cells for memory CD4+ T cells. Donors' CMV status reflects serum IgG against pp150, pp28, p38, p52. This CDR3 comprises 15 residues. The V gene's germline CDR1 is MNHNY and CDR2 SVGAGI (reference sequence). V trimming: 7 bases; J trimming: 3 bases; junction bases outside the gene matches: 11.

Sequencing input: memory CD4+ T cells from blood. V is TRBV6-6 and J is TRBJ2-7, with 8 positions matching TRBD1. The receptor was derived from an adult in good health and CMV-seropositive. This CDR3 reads CASTPQGARNYEQYF. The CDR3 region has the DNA TGTGCCAGCACTCCGCAGGGGGCTAGAAACTACGAGCAGTACTTC.